This T cell receptor beta chain comes out of a study of shared clonotypes between healthy human individuals. Overall study: For every donor, three CD4 naive, three CD4 memory, two CD8 naive and one CD8 memory plates were used.

200 to 250 ng DNA, about 30,000 T cell genomes, went into each sorted-subset replicate PCR. Under the authors' procedure: Filtering differed since immunoSEQ provided only junctions, with no quality scores. Sequencing used immunoSEQ multiplex PCR; TCRdb keeps in-frame clones, though not all of them. V and J calls plus clone size are reproduced from that table; the DNA served to infer D and trimming. The table has 2 million or so clones, approximately 95% seen once. Naive CD8 cells, CD45RO-negative and positively selected for CCR7, excluded terminally differentiated effector memory CD45RA+ cells. Nashville, Tennessee was home to all donors, each a Caucasian adult. Sequenced sample: naive CD8+ T cells sorted from blood. This clonotype was sampled from a man between 18 and 35 years old in good health.

Written as DNA, the CDR3 is TGCGCCAGCAGCCATCTCCCGGGACTAGCGGGGGGGGAAGGCGGGGAGCTGTTTTTT. It encodes CASSHLPGLAGGEGGELFF. The chain uses TRBV4-1 and TRBJ2-2; TRBD2 agrees at 16 bases. Germline CDR1 reads MGHRA; CDR2 reads YSYEKL. J lost 7 bases, V lost 3 bases, and 11 bases had no gene match. This CDR3 has 19 residues.